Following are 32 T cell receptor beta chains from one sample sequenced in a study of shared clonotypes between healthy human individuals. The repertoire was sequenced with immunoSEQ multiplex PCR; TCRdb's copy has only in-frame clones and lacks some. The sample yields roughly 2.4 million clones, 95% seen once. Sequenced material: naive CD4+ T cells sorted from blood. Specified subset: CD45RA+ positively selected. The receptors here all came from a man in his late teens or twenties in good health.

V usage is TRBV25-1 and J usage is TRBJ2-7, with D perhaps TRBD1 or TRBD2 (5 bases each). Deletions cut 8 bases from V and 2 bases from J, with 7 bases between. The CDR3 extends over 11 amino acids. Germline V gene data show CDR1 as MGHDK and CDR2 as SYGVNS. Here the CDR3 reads CASQGPYEQYF. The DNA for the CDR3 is TGTGCCAGCCAGGGACCCTACGAGCAGTACTTC.

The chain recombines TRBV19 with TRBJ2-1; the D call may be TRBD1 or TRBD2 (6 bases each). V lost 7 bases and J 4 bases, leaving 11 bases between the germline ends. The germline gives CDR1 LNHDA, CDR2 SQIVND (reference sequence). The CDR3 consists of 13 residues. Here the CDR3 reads CASKGGMYNEQFF. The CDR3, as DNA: TGTGCCAGTAAGGGGGGTATGTACAATGAGCAGTTCTTC.

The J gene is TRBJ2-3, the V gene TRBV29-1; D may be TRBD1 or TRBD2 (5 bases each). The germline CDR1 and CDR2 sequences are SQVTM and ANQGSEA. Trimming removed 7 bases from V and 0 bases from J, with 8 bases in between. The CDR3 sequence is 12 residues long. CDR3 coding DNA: TGCAGCGGAGGGGTTAGCACAGATACGCAGTATTTT. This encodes CSGGVSTDTQYF.

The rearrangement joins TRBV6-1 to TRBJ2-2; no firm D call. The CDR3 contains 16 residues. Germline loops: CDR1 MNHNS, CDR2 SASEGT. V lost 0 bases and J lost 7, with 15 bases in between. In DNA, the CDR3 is TGTGCCAGCAGTGAAGCGCTTCTGGTTTTGGGCGGGGAGCTGTTTTTT. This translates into CASSEALLVLGGELFF.

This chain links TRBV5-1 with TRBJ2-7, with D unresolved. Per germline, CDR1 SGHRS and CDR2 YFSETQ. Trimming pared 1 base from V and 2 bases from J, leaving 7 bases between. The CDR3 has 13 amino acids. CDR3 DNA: TGCGCCAGCAGCTTGTCACCGACCTACGAGCAGTACTTC. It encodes CASSLSPTYEQYF.

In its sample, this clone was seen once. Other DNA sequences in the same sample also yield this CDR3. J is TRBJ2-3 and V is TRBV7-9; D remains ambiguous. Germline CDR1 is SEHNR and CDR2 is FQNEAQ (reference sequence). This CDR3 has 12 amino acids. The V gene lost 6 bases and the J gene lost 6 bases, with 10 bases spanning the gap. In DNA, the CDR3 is TGTGCCAGCAGTCCACTGGGCGATACGCAGTATTTT. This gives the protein CASSPLGDTQYF.

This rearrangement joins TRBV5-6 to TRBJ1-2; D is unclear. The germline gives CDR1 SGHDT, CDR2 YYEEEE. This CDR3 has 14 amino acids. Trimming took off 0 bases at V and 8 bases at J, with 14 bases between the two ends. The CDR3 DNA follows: TGTGCCAGCAGCTTGGATGGGGTGACAAAGGGCTACACCTTC. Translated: CASSLDGVTKGYTF.

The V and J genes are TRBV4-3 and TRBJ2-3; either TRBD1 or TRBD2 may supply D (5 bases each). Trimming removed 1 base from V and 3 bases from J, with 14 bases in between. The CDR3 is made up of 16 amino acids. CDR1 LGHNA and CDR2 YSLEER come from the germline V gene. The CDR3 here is CASSQARVGGTDTQYF. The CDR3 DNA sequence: TGCGCCAGCAGCCAAGCTCGGGTTGGGGGTACAGATACGCAGTATTTT.

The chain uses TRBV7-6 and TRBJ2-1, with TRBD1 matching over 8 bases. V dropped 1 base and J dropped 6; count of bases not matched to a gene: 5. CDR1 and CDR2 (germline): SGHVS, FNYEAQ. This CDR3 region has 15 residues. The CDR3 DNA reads TGTGCCAGCAGCTTAGGGCAGGGGGCGGGCAATGAGCAGTTCTTC. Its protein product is CASSLGQGAGNEQFF.

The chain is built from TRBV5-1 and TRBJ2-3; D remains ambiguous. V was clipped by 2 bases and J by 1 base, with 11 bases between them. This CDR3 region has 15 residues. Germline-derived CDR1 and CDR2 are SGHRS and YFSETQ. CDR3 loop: CASSLNGLGTDTQYF. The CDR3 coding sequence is TGCGCCAGCAGCTTAAACGGGTTGGGCACAGATACGCAGTATTTT.

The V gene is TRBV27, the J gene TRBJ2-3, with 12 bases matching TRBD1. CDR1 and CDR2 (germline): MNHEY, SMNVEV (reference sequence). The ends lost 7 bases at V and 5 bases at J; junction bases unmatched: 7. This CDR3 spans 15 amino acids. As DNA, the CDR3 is TGTGCCAGCATCGAGGGGACAGGGGGCTTAGATACGCAGTATTTT. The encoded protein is CASIEGTGGLDTQYF.

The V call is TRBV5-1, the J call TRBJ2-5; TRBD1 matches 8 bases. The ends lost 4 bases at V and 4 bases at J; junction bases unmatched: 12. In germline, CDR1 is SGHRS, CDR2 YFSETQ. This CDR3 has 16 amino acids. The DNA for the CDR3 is TGCGCCAGCAGCCCACTTGGACAGGGTCTTTTAGAGACCCAGTACTTC. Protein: CASSPLGQGLLETQYF.

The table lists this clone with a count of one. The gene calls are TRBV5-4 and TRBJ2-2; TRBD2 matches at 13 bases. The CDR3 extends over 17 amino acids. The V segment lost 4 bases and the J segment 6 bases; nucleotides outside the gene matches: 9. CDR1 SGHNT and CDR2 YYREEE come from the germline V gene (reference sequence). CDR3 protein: CASSRDTSGRASGELFF. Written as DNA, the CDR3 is TGTGCCAGCAGCCGCGACACTAGCGGGAGGGCCTCCGGGGAGCTGTTTTTT.

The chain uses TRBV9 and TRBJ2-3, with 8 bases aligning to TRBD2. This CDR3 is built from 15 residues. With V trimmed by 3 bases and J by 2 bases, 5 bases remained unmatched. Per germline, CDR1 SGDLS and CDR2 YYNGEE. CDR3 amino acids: CASSGTSGPTDTQYF. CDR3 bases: TGTGCCAGCAGCGGAACTAGCGGACCCACAGATACGCAGTATTTT.

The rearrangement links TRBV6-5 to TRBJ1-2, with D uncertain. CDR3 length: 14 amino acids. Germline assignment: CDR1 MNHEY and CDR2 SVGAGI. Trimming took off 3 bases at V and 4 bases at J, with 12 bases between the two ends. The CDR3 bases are TGTGCCAGCAGTTATGCGGGGTCTCTCTATGGCTACACCTTC. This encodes CASSYAGSLYGYTF.

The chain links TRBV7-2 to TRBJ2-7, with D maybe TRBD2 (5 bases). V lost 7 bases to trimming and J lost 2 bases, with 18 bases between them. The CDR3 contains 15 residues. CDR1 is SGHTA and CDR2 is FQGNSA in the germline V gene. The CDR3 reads CASTHAVEATYEQYF. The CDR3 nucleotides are TGTGCCAGCACCCACGCCGTGGAGGCGACCTACGAGCAGTACTTC.

The CDR3 sequence is CASSLAGEASGRWEQYF. CDR3 DNA: TGTGCCAGCAGCTTAGCAGGGGAGGCTAGCGGGAGGTGGGAGCAGTACTTC. This chain uses TRBV7-8 with TRBJ2-7, with 11 bases identical to TRBD2. With 0 bases clipped from V and 7 bases from J, the junction kept 11 bases outside the gene matches. The CDR3 is 17 residues long. CDR1 and CDR2 (germline): SGHVS, FQNEAQ.

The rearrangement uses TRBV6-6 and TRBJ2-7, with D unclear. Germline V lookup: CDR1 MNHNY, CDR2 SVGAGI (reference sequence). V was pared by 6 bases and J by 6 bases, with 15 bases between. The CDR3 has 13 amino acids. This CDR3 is CASRLGRLGEQYF. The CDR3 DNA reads TGTGCCAGCAGACTCGGACGGCTTGGCGAGCAGTACTTC.

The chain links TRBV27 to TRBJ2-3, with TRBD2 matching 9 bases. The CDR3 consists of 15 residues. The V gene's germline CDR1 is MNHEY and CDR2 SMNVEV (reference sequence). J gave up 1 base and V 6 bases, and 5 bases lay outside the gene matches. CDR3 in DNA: TGTGCCAGCAGCCCCTTAGCGGGAGGCACAGATACGCAGTATTTT. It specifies CASSPLAGGTDTQYF.

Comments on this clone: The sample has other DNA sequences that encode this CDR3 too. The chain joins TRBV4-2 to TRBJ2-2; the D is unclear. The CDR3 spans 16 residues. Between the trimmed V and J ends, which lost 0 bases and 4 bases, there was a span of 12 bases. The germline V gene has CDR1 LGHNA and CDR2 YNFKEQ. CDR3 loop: CASSQEISLFTGELFF. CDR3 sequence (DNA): TGTGCCAGCAGCCAAGAAATTAGTCTATTCACCGGGGAGCTGTTTTTT.

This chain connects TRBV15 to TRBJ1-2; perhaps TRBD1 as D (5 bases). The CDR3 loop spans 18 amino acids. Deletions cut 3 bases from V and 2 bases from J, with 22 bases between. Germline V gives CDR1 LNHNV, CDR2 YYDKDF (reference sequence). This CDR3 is CATSSLNRGSRTNYGYTF. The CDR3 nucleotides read TGTGCCACCAGCAGTCTCAATAGGGGCAGCCGAACCAACTATGGCTACACCTTC. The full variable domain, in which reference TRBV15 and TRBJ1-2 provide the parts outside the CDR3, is DAMVIQNPRYQVTQFGKPVTLSCSQTLNHNVMYWYQQKSSQAPKLLFHYYDKDFNNEADTPDNFQSRRPNTSFCFLDIRSPGLGDTAMYLCATSSLNRGSRTNYGYTFGSGTRLTVV.

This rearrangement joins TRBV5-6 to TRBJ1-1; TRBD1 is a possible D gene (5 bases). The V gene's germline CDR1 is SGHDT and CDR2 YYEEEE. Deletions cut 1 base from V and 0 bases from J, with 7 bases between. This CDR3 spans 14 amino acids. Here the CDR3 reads CASSLLQVNTEAFF. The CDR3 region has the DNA TGTGCCAGCAGCTTGCTACAGGTGAACACTGAAGCTTTCTTT. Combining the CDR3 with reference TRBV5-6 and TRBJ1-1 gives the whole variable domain DAGVTQSPTHLIKTRGQQVTLRCSPKSGHDTVSWYQQALGQGPQFIFQYYEEEERQRGNFPDRFSGHQFPNYSSELNVNALLLGDSALYLCASSLLQVNTEAFFGQGTRLTVV.

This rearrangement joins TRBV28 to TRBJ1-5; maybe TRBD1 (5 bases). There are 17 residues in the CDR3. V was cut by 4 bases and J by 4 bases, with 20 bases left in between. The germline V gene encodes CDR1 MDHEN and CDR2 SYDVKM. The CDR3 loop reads CASSSTLSTGTNQPQHF. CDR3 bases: TGTGCCAGCAGTTCTACCTTATCCACAGGAACGAATCAGCCCCAGCATTTT.

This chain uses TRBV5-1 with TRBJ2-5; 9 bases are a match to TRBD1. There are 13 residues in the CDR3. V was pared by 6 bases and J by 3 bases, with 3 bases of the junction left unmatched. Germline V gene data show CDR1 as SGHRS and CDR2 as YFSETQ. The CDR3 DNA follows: TGCGCCAGCATACGGACAGGGGAAGAGACCCAGTACTTC. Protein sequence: CASIRTGEETQYF. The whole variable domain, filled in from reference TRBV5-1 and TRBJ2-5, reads KAGVTQTPRYLIKTRGQQVTLSCSPISGHRSVSWYQQTPGQGLQFLFEYFSETQRNKGNFPGRFSGRQFSNSRSEMNVSTLELGDSALYLCASIRTGEETQYFGPGTRLLVL.

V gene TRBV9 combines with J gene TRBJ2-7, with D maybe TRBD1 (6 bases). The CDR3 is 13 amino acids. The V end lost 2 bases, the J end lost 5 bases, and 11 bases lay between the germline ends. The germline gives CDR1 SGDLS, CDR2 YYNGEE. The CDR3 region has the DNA TGTGCCAGCAGCGTCACAGGGTCCCACGAGCAGTACTTC. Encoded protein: CASSVTGSHEQYF.

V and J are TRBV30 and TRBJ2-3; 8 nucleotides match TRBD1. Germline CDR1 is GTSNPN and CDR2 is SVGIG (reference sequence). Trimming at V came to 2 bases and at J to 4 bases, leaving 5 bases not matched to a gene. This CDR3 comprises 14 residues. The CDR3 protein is CAWSPGQGADTQYF. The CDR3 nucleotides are TGTGCCTGGAGTCCCGGACAGGGCGCAGATACGCAGTATTTT.

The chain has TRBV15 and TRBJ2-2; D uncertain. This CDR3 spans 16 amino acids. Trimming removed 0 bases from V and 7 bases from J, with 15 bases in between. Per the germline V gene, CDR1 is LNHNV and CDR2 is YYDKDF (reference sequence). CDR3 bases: TGTGCCACCAGCAGAGATAGAGTCAAGGGCGGCGGGGAGCTGTTTTTT. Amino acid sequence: CATSRDRVKGGGELFF.

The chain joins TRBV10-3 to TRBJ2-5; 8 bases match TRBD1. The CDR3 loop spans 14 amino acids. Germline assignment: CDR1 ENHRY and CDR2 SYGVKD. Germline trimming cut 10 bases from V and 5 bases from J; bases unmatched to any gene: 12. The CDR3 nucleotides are TGTGCCACCCGGGATGACAGGGGAGGCGAGACCCAGTACTTC. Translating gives CATRDDRGGETQYF.

The CDR3 DNA reads as TGTGCCAGCAGCGGGACGGGGGTGCTCTATGGCTACACCTTC. Translated: CASSGTGVLYGYTF. The V gene is TRBV5-4, the J gene TRBJ1-2, with D possibly being TRBD1 (5 bases). The CDR3 sequence is 14 residues long. Germline CDR1 and CDR2: SGHNT and YYREEE (reference sequence). V was shortened by 4 bases and J by 4 bases, with 14 bases between the two germline ends. Drawing the rest from reference TRBV5-4 and TRBJ1-2, the complete variable domain is ETGVTQSPTHLIKTRGQQVTLRCSSQSGHNTVSWYQQALGQGPQFIFQYYREEENGRGNFPPRFSGLQFPNYSSELNVNALELDDSALYLCASSGTGVLYGYTFGSGTRLTVV.

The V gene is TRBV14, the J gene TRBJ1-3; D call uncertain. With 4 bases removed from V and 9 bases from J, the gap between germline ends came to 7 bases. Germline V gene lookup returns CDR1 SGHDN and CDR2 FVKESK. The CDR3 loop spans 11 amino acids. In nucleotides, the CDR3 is TGTGCCAGCAGCCCCGGAGGCACCATATATTTT. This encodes CASSPGGTIYF.

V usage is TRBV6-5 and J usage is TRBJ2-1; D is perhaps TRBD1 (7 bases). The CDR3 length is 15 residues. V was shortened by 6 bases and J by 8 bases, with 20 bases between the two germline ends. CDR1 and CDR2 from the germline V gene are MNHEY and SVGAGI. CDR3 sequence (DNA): TGTGCCAGCAGCCGCGGGACAGTCGTAACCCATGAGCAGTTCTTC. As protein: CASSRGTVVTHEQFF.

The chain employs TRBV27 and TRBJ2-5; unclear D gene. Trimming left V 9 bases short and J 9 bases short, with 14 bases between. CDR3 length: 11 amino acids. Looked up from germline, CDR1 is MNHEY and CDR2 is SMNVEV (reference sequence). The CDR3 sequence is CARDPGEAQYF. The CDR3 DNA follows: TGTGCCAGAGACCCCGGTGAGGCCCAGTACTTC.